These 28 T cell receptor beta chains share one sample of origin, sequenced in a study of T cell responses to AZD1222 COVID-19 vaccine. The repertoire was sequenced with immunoSEQ multiplex PCR; TCRdb's copy has only in-frame clones and lacks some. The sample shows over 95,000 clones, 88% of them seen only once. Sequenced here: peripheral blood, sampled 28 days after the second AZD1222 dose. The receptors were sampled from an adult who received the AZD1222 COVID-19 vaccine.

The chain links TRBV7-8 to TRBJ2-1, with D hard to call. The germline CDR1 and CDR2 sequences are SGHVS and FQNEAQ. Trimming cost V 2 bases and J 1 base, with 15 bases left between them. The CDR3 spans 17 residues. CDR3 coding DNA: TGTGCCAGCAGCTTATTTTTCGCGGATACATCCTACAATGAGCAGTTCTTC. Encoded protein: CASSLFFADTSYNEQFF. The complete variable domain, with remaining parts taken from reference TRBV7-8 and TRBJ2-1, reads GAGVSQSPRYKVAKRGQDVALRCDPISGHVSLFWYQQALGQGPEFLTYFQNEAQLDKSGLPSDRFFAERPEGSVSTLKIQRTQQEDSAVYLCASSLFFADTSYNEQFFGPGTRLTVL.

This chain joins TRBV6-1 and TRBJ2-7; 10 nucleotides agree with TRBD2. This CDR3 comprises 15 residues. V shed 2 bases and J 0 bases; nucleotides not matched to a gene: 1. Germline assignment: CDR1 MNHNS and CDR2 SASEGT. This chain's CDR3 is CASSESSGSSYEQYF. The CDR3 coding sequence is TGTGCCAGCAGTGAATCTAGCGGGAGCTCCTACGAGCAGTACTTC.

The chain links TRBV21-1 to TRBJ2-7; TRBD2, the table's D call, was not compared with the DNA. TRBV21-1 is assigned pseudogene status. This CDR3 spans 15 amino acids. In DNA form, the CDR3 reads TGTGTCCAGCGTCGGGGTTCAATTTTACCTTACGAGCAGTACTTC. Encoded protein: CVQRRGSILPYEQYF.

This clone appeared once. The chain combines TRBV3-1 (or the pseudogene TRBV3-2) with TRBJ1-1; 8 bases fit TRBD1. Germline CDR1 and CDR2: LGHDT and YNNKEL (reference sequence). The V gene end was trimmed by 4 bases and the J gene end by 1 base; junction bases not matched to a gene: 5. The CDR3 runs 15 residues. For the CDR3, the DNA is TGTGCCAGCAGCCTTGACAGGGGTCGGAACACTGAAGCTTTCTTT. Protein sequence: CASSLDRGRNTEAFF.

This chain uses TRBV18 with TRBJ2-2; 14 bases match TRBD2. Germline trimming cut 3 bases from V and 6 bases from J; bases unmatched to any gene: 6. Looked up from germline, CDR1 is KGHSH and CDR2 is LQKENI. The CDR3 has 17 amino acids. CDR3 nucleotide sequence: TGTGCCAGCTCACCGGGGACTAGCGGGAGAATTGCCGGGGAGCTGTTTTTT. As protein: CASSPGTSGRIAGELFF.

The rearrangement joins TRBV5-7 to TRBJ1-1, with 9 bases aligning to TRBD1. TRBV5-7 counts as an open reading frame of uncertain function. The junction had 7 bases not matched to a gene; V was cut back by 8 bases and J by 5 bases. This CDR3 is built from 13 residues. CDR3 DNA sequence: TGTGCCAGAGTCAGGACAGGGGCTACTGAAGCTTTCTTT. Residues: CARVRTGATEAFF.

The CDR3 coding sequence is TGTGCCAGCAGTTTGGGGGCTGGGGCCAACGTCCTGACTTTC. Protein product: CASSLGAGANVLTF. The J gene is TRBJ2-6, the V gene TRBV2; D might be TRBD1 or TRBD2, each matching 5 bases. V was trimmed by 5 bases and J by 2 bases, leaving 7 bases between them. Germline V gene sequence: CDR1 SNHLY, CDR2 FYNNEI. This CDR3 has 14 amino acids.

The chain has TRBV5-1 and TRBJ2-3, with D uncertain. Germline CDR1 and CDR2: SGHRS and YFSETQ. This CDR3 is built from 15 residues. V lost 0 bases to trimming and J lost 4 bases, with 12 bases between them. CDR3 coding DNA: TGCGCCAGCAGCTTGGGGGTAGTGTATCCAGATACGCAGTATTTT. It yields the protein CASSLGVVYPDTQYF. Full variable domain (rest looked up from reference TRBV5-1 and TRBJ2-3): KAGVTQTPRYLIKTRGQQVTLSCSPISGHRSVSWYQQTPGQGLQFLFEYFSETQRNKGNFPGRFSGRQFSNSRSEMNVSTLELGDSALYLCASSLGVVYPDTQYFGPGTRLTVL.

The chain combines TRBV7-9 with TRBJ2-3; the D gene is possibly TRBD2 (5 bases). The CDR3 is 14 amino acids. V was pared by 6 bases and J by 2 bases, with 12 bases between. Germline lookup yields CDR1 SEHNR and CDR2 FQNEAQ (reference sequence). The CDR3: CASSRTSTTDTQYF. In DNA, the CDR3 is TGTGCCAGCAGTCGAACTAGTACCACAGATACGCAGTATTTT.

The V call is TRBV7-9, the J call TRBJ1-2; TRBD1 might be the D (5 bases). This CDR3 contains 12 residues. V was cut by 5 bases and J by 5 bases, with 9 bases left in between. CDR1 is SEHNR and CDR2 is FQNEAQ in the germline V gene (reference sequence). This CDR3 is CASSLDSYGYTF. The CDR3 DNA reads TGTGCCAGCAGCCTCGACAGTTATGGCTACACCTTC.

The V gene is TRBV6-7, the J gene TRBJ2-5, with 10 bases aligning to TRBD2. TRBV6-7 is designated an ORF whose function remains uncertain. The CDR3 spans 15 residues. V shed 2 bases and J 4 bases; nucleotides not matched to a gene: 4. The CDR3 DNA follows: TGTGCCAGCAGTTACCCTAGCGGGAGCGGAGAGACCCAGTACTTC. Amino acids: CASSYPSGSGETQYF.

The chain has TRBV3-1 (or the pseudogene TRBV3-2) and TRBJ2-7; 7 nucleotides line up with TRBD2. Germline-derived CDR1 and CDR2 are LGHDT and YNNKEL (reference sequence). V shed 3 bases and J 7 bases; nucleotides not matched to a gene: 12. This CDR3 region has 15 residues. The CDR3: CASSQTSSPPWEQYF. In DNA, the CDR3 is TGTGCCAGCAGCCAGACTAGCTCCCCTCCCTGGGAGCAGTACTTC.

There are a few counts of this clone. This chain connects TRBV7-2 to TRBJ2-5, with D hard to call. This CDR3 is built from 15 residues. Germline V gene lookup returns CDR1 SGHTA and CDR2 FQGNSA. The ends were cut back, 2 bases at V and 2 bases at J, with 12 bases in the middle. The CDR3 sequence: CASSLNPAGQETQYF. As DNA, the CDR3 is TGTGCCAGCAGCTTAAACCCGGCTGGGCAAGAGACCCAGTACTTC.

The chain carries TRBV6-5 and TRBJ2-7; 8 bases are shared with TRBD1. This CDR3 has 14 residues. The J segment lost 3 bases and the V segment lost 6 bases, leaving 7 bases of the junction unmatched. Germline V gene lookup returns CDR1 MNHEY and CDR2 SVGAGI. CDR3: CASRPGTGYYEQYF. The CDR3 DNA is TGTGCCAGCAGGCCCGGGACAGGATACTACGAGCAGTACTTC.

V and J are TRBV6-5 and TRBJ1-1; D is perhaps TRBD1 (6 bases). CDR3 length: 16 residues. Germline-derived CDR1 and CDR2 are MNHEY and SVGAGI. Trimming took 0 bases from V and 6 from J, leaving 17 bases between them. The chain's CDR3 is CASSYSRLQRTAEAFF. The CDR3 DNA follows: TGTGCCAGCAGTTACTCCCGCCTACAGAGGACAGCTGAAGCTTTCTTT.

The rearrangement uses TRBV9 and TRBJ2-1, with a tentative D call TRBD2 (6 bases). The CDR3 is 20 residues long. Germline loops: CDR1 SGDLS, CDR2 YYNGEE. Trimming took 0 bases from V and 3 from J, leaving 25 bases between them. CDR3 sequence: CASSVALFGSSGYDYNEQFF. The CDR3 coding sequence is TGTGCCAGCAGCGTAGCTCTCTTCGGCTCCAGCGGGTACGACTACAATGAGCAGTTCTTC.

This chain joins TRBV27 and TRBJ1-2; TRBD1 might be the D (6 bases). The CDR3 contains 12 residues. Germline V gene data show CDR1 as MNHEY and CDR2 as SMNVEV (reference sequence). V was cut by 2 bases and J by 7 bases, with 8 bases left in between. CDR3 bases: TGTGCCAGCAGTTTAAGGGGGGTTGGCTACACCTTC. It yields the protein CASSLRGVGYTF.

The chain is built from TRBV28 and TRBJ1-1; D perhaps matches TRBD1 (5 bases). V shed 2 bases and J shed 7 bases, with 8 bases lying between them. This CDR3 contains 12 residues. CDR1 is MDHEN and CDR2 is SYDVKM in the germline V gene. For the CDR3, the DNA is TGTGCCAGCAGTTTAGCTGACAGTGAAGCTTTCTTT. Amino acid sequence: CASSLADSEAFF.

J is TRBJ1-3 and V is TRBV30; D is ambiguous. CDR3 length: 15 residues. V shed 2 bases and J shed 0 bases, with 11 bases lying between them. In germline, CDR1 is GTSNPN, CDR2 SVGIG (reference sequence). CDR3 in amino acids: CAWSPPPYSGNTIYF. For the CDR3, the DNA is TGTGCCTGGAGTCCGCCTCCCTACTCTGGAAACACCATATATTTT.

The rearrangement links TRBV9 to TRBJ2-3; D remains ambiguous. The CDR3 covers 17 residues. The germline V gene has CDR1 SGDLS and CDR2 YYNGEE. V lost 0 bases, J lost 0 bases, and 14 bases lay in between. In nucleotides, the CDR3 is TGTGCCAGCAGCGTAGGTCAAGGCCTCCTAAGCACAGATACGCAGTATTTT. Its translation: CASSVGQGLLSTDTQYF.

V and J are TRBV7-9 and TRBJ1-6; 9 nucleotides line up with TRBD1. The CDR3 extends over 15 amino acids. Trimming took 1 base from V and 9 from J; bases not matched to a gene: 4. CDR1 and CDR2 from the germline V gene are SEHNR and FQNEAQ (reference sequence). The CDR3 here is CASSLGQGDLSPLHF. The DNA of the CDR3 is TGTGCCAGCAGCTTAGGACAGGGGGACCTTTCACCCCTCCACTTT.

The chain links TRBV5-1 to TRBJ2-7; TRBD2 agrees at 11 bases. Germline loops: CDR1 SGHRS, CDR2 YFSETQ. CDR3 size: 15 residues. After removal of 2 bases from V and 5 bases from J, the junction contained 6 bases not matched to a gene. The CDR3 nucleotides read TGCGCCAGCAGCTTCGGGACTAGCGGTCTTGACGAGCAGTACTTC. This codes for CASSFGTSGLDEQYF.

The genes are TRBV6-5 and TRBJ2-7, with 10 bases that match TRBD2. The CDR3 sequence is 15 residues long. Germline CDR1 and CDR2: MNHEY and SVGAGI. V was pared by 6 bases and J by 6 bases, with 11 bases of the junction left unmatched. CDR3 nucleotide sequence: TGTGCCAGCAGCCTGGGACTAGCGCCGGTCAGCGAGCAGTACTTC. Encoded protein: CASSLGLAPVSEQYF.

This clone has only a few counts. V and J are TRBV10-3 and TRBJ1-1; TRBD1 is a possible D gene (5 bases). Germline CDR1 reads ENHRY; CDR2 reads SYGVKD. The CDR3 is made up of 15 amino acids. Trimming left V 3 bases short and J 0 bases short, with 11 bases between. In DNA, the CDR3 is TGTGCCATCAGTGAATGGGGGAGAATGAACACTGAAGCTTTCTTT. It yields the protein CAISEWGRMNTEAFF.

The V gene is TRBV5-6, the J gene TRBJ1-2, with D tentatively TRBD1 (5 bases). Trimming stripped 1 base from V and 6 bases from J, with 10 bases between. From germline, CDR1 is SGHDT and CDR2 YYEEEE. This CDR3 is built from 13 residues. The CDR3: CASSLLGENGYTF. In DNA, the CDR3 is TGTGCCAGCAGCTTGTTAGGGGAGAATGGCTACACCTTC.

The V call is TRBV5-5, the J call TRBJ1-2; 7 nucleotides match TRBD1. The CDR3 is 18 amino acids. Germline V lookup: CDR1 SGHKS, CDR2 YYEKEE (reference sequence). J gave up 0 bases and V 4 bases, and 15 bases lay outside the gene matches. The chain's CDR3 is CASSPHRSGQFTNYGYTF. In DNA form, the CDR3 reads TGTGCCAGCAGCCCCCATAGATCGGGACAGTTCACTAACTATGGCTACACCTTC.

The chain recombines TRBV27 with TRBJ1-6; no clear D. This CDR3 is 15 amino acids long. V lost 2 bases to trimming and J lost 0 bases, with 5 bases between them. CDR1 MNHEY and CDR2 SMNVEV come from the germline V gene (reference sequence). The CDR3 coding sequence is TGTGCCAGCAGTTTAGAGTACTCCTATAATTCACCCCTCCACTTT. It translates to CASSLEYSYNSPLHF.

The genes are TRBV10-3 and TRBJ2-1, with a possible D match to TRBD2 (6 bases). Trimming stripped 9 bases from V and 6 bases from J, with 18 bases between. From germline, CDR1 is ENHRY and CDR2 SYGVKD. The CDR3 spans 14 residues. The CDR3 DNA follows: TGTGCCATATCCCGGGAGCCTAGCCTCAATGAGCAGTTCTTC. This gives the protein CAISREPSLNEQFF.